This paragraph covers one T cell receptor beta chain sequence. This CDR3 contains 14 residues. CDR1 is SGHAT and CDR2 is FQDESV in the germline V gene (reference sequence). V shed 6 bases and J 4 bases; nucleotides not matched to a gene: 5. This sample stems from a study of control samples from healthy donors and cancer patients. Assay: immunoSEQ multiplex PCR; the TCRdb copy retains only in-frame clones and omits some. The sample has roughly 120,000 clones; more than 70% are singletons. The TCR comes from a man aged 35-49 years in good health. The chain employs TRBV11-1 and TRBJ1-5, with TRBD1 matching over 8 bases. Sequencing was done on a sample of blood. The CDR3 region is CASSSGQGNQPQHF. For the CDR3, the DNA is TGTGCCAGCAGTTCTGGACAGGGTAATCAGCCCCAGCATTTT.